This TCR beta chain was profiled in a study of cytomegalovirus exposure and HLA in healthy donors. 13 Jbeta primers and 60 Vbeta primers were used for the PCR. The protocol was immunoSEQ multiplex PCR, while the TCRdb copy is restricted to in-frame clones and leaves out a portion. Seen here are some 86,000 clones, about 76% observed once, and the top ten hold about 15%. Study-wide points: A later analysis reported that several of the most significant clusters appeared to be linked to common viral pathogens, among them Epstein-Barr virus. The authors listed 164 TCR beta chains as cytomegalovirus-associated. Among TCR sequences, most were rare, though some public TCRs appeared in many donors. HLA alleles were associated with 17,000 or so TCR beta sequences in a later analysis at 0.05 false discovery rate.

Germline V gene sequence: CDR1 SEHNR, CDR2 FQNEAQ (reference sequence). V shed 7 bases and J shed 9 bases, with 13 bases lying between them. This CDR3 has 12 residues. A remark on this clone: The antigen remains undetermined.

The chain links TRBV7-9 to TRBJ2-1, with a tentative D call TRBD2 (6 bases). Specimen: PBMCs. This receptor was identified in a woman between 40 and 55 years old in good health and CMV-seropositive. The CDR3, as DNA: TGTGCCAGCACCAGAGGCGGGGCTGAGCAGTTCTTC. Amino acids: CASTRGGAEQFF.